Presented here are 9 T cell receptor beta chains from one specimen sequenced in a study of beta chain features in type 1 diabetes. Study findings and constraints: The study found moderately but significantly shorter TCRB CDR3s in all four CD4+ subsets of Type 1 diabetes patients.

Expressed TCRB transcripts were sequenced, since all the RNA that had been isolated was reverse transcribed. Sequenced by immunoSEQ multiplex PCR; TCRdb stores in-frame clones only, minus some. The sample consists of a few hundred thousand clones, less than 15% of them appearing once. Their cognate antigens are unknown. The sample consisted of naive CD4+ T cells from blood. These receptors originate from a young woman with type 1 diabetes.

This sequence joins TRBV7-2 and TRBJ2-1; 7 bases line up with TRBD1. Trimming took 4 bases from V and 3 from J; bases not matched to a gene: 0. The germline gives CDR1 SGHTA, CDR2 FQGNSA. The CDR3 spans 13 residues. For the CDR3, the DNA is TGTGCCAGCAGCTCAGGGGGCTACAATGAGCAGTTCTTC. Amino acids: CASSSGGYNEQFF.

The chain employs TRBV15 and TRBJ2-1; 9 positions agree with TRBD1. CDR1 and CDR2 from the germline V gene are LNHNV and YYDKDF (reference sequence). V lost 2 bases, J lost 1 base, and 6 bases stayed unmatched. CDR3 length: 17 amino acids. CDR3: CATSRTGQGISYNEQFF. Here the CDR3 DNA reads TGTGCCACCAGCAGAACAGGACAGGGGATTTCCTACAATGAGCAGTTCTTC.

This sequence joins TRBV11-2 and TRBJ2-1; possibly TRBD2 for D (7 bases). Per the germline V gene, CDR1 is SGHAT and CDR2 is FQNNGV. The V end lost 4 bases, the J end lost 2 bases, and 12 bases lay between the germline ends. CDR3 length: 15 residues. The CDR3 here is CASSSPRGPYNEQFF. CDR3 nucleotide sequence: TGTGCCAGCAGCTCCCCGCGGGGGCCCTACAATGAGCAGTTCTTC.

The V gene is TRBV19, the J gene TRBJ2-1, with D possibly being TRBD1 (5 bases). CDR1 is LNHDA and CDR2 is SQIVND in the germline V gene (reference sequence). The CDR3 length is 14 residues. With 8 bases removed from V and 4 bases from J, the gap between germline ends came to 15 bases. The CDR3 coding sequence is TGTGCCAGTGACCAGGGAATTAGTTACAATGAGCAGTTCTTC. Translated, it gives CASDQGISYNEQFF.

This clone was seen a handful of times. The rearrangement joins TRBV5-6 to TRBJ2-7; 9 nucleotides line up with TRBD2. This CDR3 contains 12 residues. CDR1 is SGHDT, CDR2 YYEEEE, per germline. V shed 4 bases and J 7 bases; nucleotides not matched to a gene: 3. DNA for the CDR3: TGTGCCAGCAGCCGCGGGAGGGCAGAGCAGTACGTC. This translates into CASSRGRAEQYV.

The genes are TRBV29-1 and TRBJ2-5; 12 bases are shared with TRBD2. V was pared by 8 bases and J by 5 bases, with 6 bases of the junction left unmatched. The germline V gene encodes CDR1 SQVTM and CDR2 ANQGSEA. The CDR3 runs 13 residues. CDR3 in amino acids: CSTMTSGSETQYF. The CDR3 DNA reads TGCAGCACTATGACTAGCGGGAGTGAGACCCAGTACTTC.

This chain connects TRBV6-5 to TRBJ2-5; the match to TRBD2 covers 13 bases. The junction had 8 bases not matched to a gene; V was cut back by 4 bases and J by 6 bases. Per germline, CDR1 MNHEY and CDR2 SVGAGI. This CDR3 is built from 16 residues. Here the CDR3 DNA reads TGTGCCAGCAGTTCTGGGACTAGCGGGATGGGGAAGACCCAGTACTTC. Amino acids: CASSSGTSGMGKTQYF.

The chain links TRBV27 to TRBJ2-1; TRBD1 is a possible D gene (6 bases). The CDR3 runs to 16 residues. The V gene's germline CDR1 is MNHEY and CDR2 SMNVEV (reference sequence). Trimming removed 9 bases from V and 0 bases from J, with 18 bases in between. CDR3 sequence reads: CASRTVLGSSYNEQFF. For the CDR3, the DNA is TGTGCCAGTAGGACAGTCCTCGGAAGCTCCTACAATGAGCAGTTCTTC.

This clone was observed a few times. The chain carries TRBV18 and TRBJ2-7; D possibly corresponds to TRBD2 (6 bases). Per germline, CDR1 KGHSH and CDR2 LQKENI. The CDR3 is 13 amino acids. V lost 4 bases and J 1 base, leaving 8 bases between the germline ends. The CDR3 DNA reads as TGTGCCAGCTCACTAGCGGAGTCCTACGAGCAGTACGTC. Its translation: CASSLAESYEQYV.